These 27 T cell receptor beta chains share one sample of origin, sequenced in a study of cytomegalovirus exposure and HLA in healthy donors. PCR primers comprised 60 Vbeta and 13 Jbeta primers. Assay: immunoSEQ multiplex PCR; the TCRdb copy retains only in-frame clones and omits some. Across 130,000 to 150,000 clones, the top ten clones capture 1.5% to 2% of the sample. The sequenced material came from PBMCs. The receptors were gathered from a woman between 45 and 65 years old in good health and CMV-seronegative.

V and J are TRBV4-2 and TRBJ2-5; 11 nucleotides align to TRBD1. The V gene end was trimmed by 3 bases and the J gene end by 7 bases; junction bases not matched to a gene: 13. From germline, CDR1 is LGHNA and CDR2 YNFKEQ. The CDR3 spans 17 residues. The CDR3 reads CASSQATTGQGVVTQYF. For the CDR3, the DNA is TGTGCCAGCAGCCAGGCCACGACGGGACAGGGGGTGGTGACCCAGTACTTC.

The chain joins TRBV6-5 to TRBJ1-1; perhaps TRBD1 as D (6 bases). This CDR3 is built from 13 residues. The germline CDR1 and CDR2 sequences are MNHEY and SVGAGI. Between the trimmed V and J ends, which lost 2 bases and 7 bases, there was a span of 11 bases. The CDR3 DNA is TGTGCCAGCAGTTACGCAGGGGTCAGTGAAGCTTTCTTT. Translation: CASSYAGVSEAFF.

V and J are TRBV18 and TRBJ2-1; D ambiguous. Germline values: CDR1 KGHSH, CDR2 LQKENI. The V end was cut by 6 bases, the J end by 0 bases, with 12 bases between. The CDR3 has 15 residues. The DNA of the CDR3 is TGTGCCAGCTCGAACCCAACAAGCTCCTACAATGAGCAGTTCTTC. The encoded protein is CASSNPTSSYNEQFF.

The rearrangement uses TRBV5-4 and TRBJ2-3; tentative D call: TRBD2 (5 bases). V lost 4 bases and J lost 3, with 9 bases in between. CDR1 is SGHNT, CDR2 YYREEE, per germline (reference sequence). This CDR3 is built from 13 residues. The CDR3 bases are TGTGCCAGCAGCCAGCGAGGGACAGATACGCAGTATTTT. Translating gives CASSQRGTDTQYF.

V gene TRBV28 combines with J gene TRBJ1-6; unclear D gene. With 4 bases removed from V and 11 bases from J, the gap between germline ends came to 21 bases. Germline V CDR1 and CDR2: MDHEN, SYDVKM. The CDR3 length is 16 residues. In DNA form, the CDR3 reads TGTGCCAGCAGTTCCGTTCGGATCGAAACTACCCCACCCCTCCACTTT. Translated: CASSSVRIETTPPLHF.

The V call is TRBV19, the J call TRBJ1-1, with no clear D. The CDR3 runs 14 residues. CDR1 is LNHDA and CDR2 is SQIVND in the germline V gene (reference sequence). V was cut by 2 bases and J by 1 base, with 8 bases left in between. The CDR3 loop reads CASSIWRQNTEAFF. DNA of the CDR3: TGTGCCAGTAGTATATGGAGGCAGAACACTGAAGCTTTCTTT.

The rearrangement joins TRBV5-1 to TRBJ2-6; a weak D match, TRBD2 (6 bases). CDR3 length equals 19 residues. The V end lost 0 bases, the J end lost 4 bases, and 20 bases lay between the germline ends. Germline CDR1 is SGHRS and CDR2 is YFSETQ. For the CDR3, the DNA is TGCGCCAGCAGCTTGGACAGCGGGTGGCGCTTTTTAGGGGCCAACGTCCTGACTTTC. Translation gives CASSLDSGWRFLGANVLTF. The entire variable domain, with the rest obtained from reference TRBV5-1 and TRBJ2-6, is as follows: KAGVTQTPRYLIKTRGQQVTLSCSPISGHRSVSWYQQTPGQGLQFLFEYFSETQRNKGNFPGRFSGRQFSNSRSEMNVSTLELGDSALYLCASSLDSGWRFLGANVLTFGAGSRLTVL.

The V and J genes are TRBV5-5 and TRBJ1-6, with 7 nucleotides matching TRBD1. Germline loops: CDR1 SGHKS, CDR2 YYEKEE (reference sequence). The trim removed 4 bases at V and 6 bases at J, leaving 4 bases unmatched. The CDR3 extends over 14 amino acids. The DNA for the CDR3 is TGTGCCAGCAGCCACCAGGGGGGTAATTCACCCCTCCACTTT. Encoded protein: CASSHQGGNSPLHF.

The chain couples TRBV6-1 to TRBJ1-2; possible D gene TRBD1, 5 bases. Germline loops: CDR1 MNHNS, CDR2 SASEGT. Trimming stripped 3 bases from V and 1 base from J, with 9 bases between. The CDR3 has 14 amino acids. The CDR3 sequence: CASSDGTNNYGYTF. CDR3 in DNA: TGTGCCAGCAGTGATGGGACTAATAACTATGGCTACACCTTC.

This chain uses TRBV11-2 with TRBJ1-2; D remains unclear. V dropped 1 base and J dropped 7 bases, with 10 bases sitting between them. This CDR3 has 13 residues. The germline CDR1 and CDR2 sequences are SGHAT and FQNNGV. The CDR3: CASSLGSTGGYTF. In nucleotides, the CDR3 is TGTGCCAGCAGCTTAGGCTCTACGGGTGGCTACACCTTC.

The genes are TRBV19 and TRBJ2-5; no clear D. Trimming stripped 3 bases from V and 0 bases from J, with 5 bases between. Germline V CDR1 and CDR2: LNHDA, SQIVND (reference sequence). The CDR3 is made up of 13 amino acids. DNA of the CDR3: TGTGCCAGTAGTATTCAGTACCAAGAGACCCAGTACTTC. Protein: CASSIQYQETQYF.

The chain is built from TRBV7-2 and TRBJ1-1; a weak D match, TRBD1 (5 bases). Trimming took 1 base from V and 5 from J, leaving 14 bases between them. This CDR3 comprises 15 residues. Per the germline V gene, CDR1 is SGHTA and CDR2 is FQGNSA. Here the CDR3 DNA reads TGTGCCAGCAGCTTAGTGTTGCAGGGCAGAACTGAAGCTTTCTTT. Its protein product is CASSLVLQGRTEAFF.

As DNA, the CDR3 is TGTGCCACCAGCAGACAGACTAGCGGGGCCACGCATGAGCAGTTCTTC. Encoded protein: CATSRQTSGATHEQFF. The gene calls are TRBV15 and TRBJ2-1, with 11 positions matching TRBD2. Trimming took 2 bases from V and 8 from J; bases not matched to a gene: 8. Germline assignment: CDR1 LNHNV and CDR2 YYDKDF (reference sequence). The CDR3 length is 16 residues.

J is TRBJ2-7 and V is TRBV5-4, with D possibly matching TRBD2 (5 bases). The ends were cut back, 0 bases at V and 2 bases at J, with 15 bases in the middle. The CDR3 sequence is 16 residues long. Germline lookup yields CDR1 SGHNT and CDR2 YYREEE (reference sequence). CDR3 coding DNA: TGTGCCAGCAGCTTGGGTCCTAGGACTGCAGCCTACGAGCAGTACTTC. Translated: CASSLGPRTAAYEQYF. Together with reference TRBV5-4 and TRBJ2-7, the CDR3 gives the full variable domain: ETGVTQSPTHLIKTRGQQVTLRCSSQSGHNTVSWYQQALGQGPQFIFQYYREEENGRGNFPPRFSGLQFPNYSSELNVNALELDDSALYLCASSLGPRTAAYEQYFGPGTRLTVT.

In DNA form, the CDR3 reads TGCGCCAGCAGCCCCGGACAGGGGCCACCCTACGAGCAGTACTTC. This translates into CASSPGQGPPYEQYF. The chain employs TRBV5-1 and TRBJ2-7; 9 positions match TRBD1. The CDR3 is 15 residues long. V trimming: 4 bases; J trimming: 2 bases; junction bases outside the gene matches: 7. CDR1 and CDR2 from the germline V gene are SGHRS and YFSETQ. The full variable domain, completed using reference TRBV5-1 and TRBJ2-7, is KAGVTQTPRYLIKTRGQQVTLSCSPISGHRSVSWYQQTPGQGLQFLFEYFSETQRNKGNFPGRFSGRQFSNSRSEMNVSTLELGDSALYLCASSPGQGPPYEQYFGPGTRLTVT.

The chain combines TRBV6-5 with TRBJ2-1, with a possible D match to TRBD2 (6 bases). Germline V gene lookup returns CDR1 MNHEY and CDR2 SVGAGI. The CDR3 is 15 amino acids. V gave up 6 bases and J gave up 4 bases, with 16 bases separating them. The CDR3 here is CASSLRDFIYNEQFF. CDR3 bases: TGTGCCAGCAGCCTCCGGGACTTTATTTACAATGAGCAGTTCTTC.

This chain links TRBV7-6 with TRBJ1-1; 8 bases agree with TRBD1. The CDR3 contains 13 residues. V shed 2 bases and J 7 bases; nucleotides not matched to a gene: 3. Germline V gives CDR1 SGHVS, CDR2 FNYEAQ. CDR3 region: CASSLRQGHEAFF. For the CDR3, the DNA is TGTGCCAGCAGCTTACGACAGGGGCATGAAGCTTTCTTT.

V and J are TRBV2 and TRBJ1-2; D not resolved. Trimming stripped 6 bases from V and 7 bases from J, with 15 bases between. Germline V gene lookup returns CDR1 SNHLY and CDR2 FYNNEI. The CDR3 length is 13 residues. CDR3 region: CASRSRILSGYTF. The CDR3 nucleotides are TGTGCCAGCAGGAGCCGCATATTATCTGGCTACACCTTC.

The chain recombines TRBV5-4 with TRBJ2-7; D not resolved. The length of the CDR3 is 14 residues. Trimming removed 2 bases from V and 2 bases from J, with 11 bases in between. In germline, CDR1 is SGHNT, CDR2 YYREEE (reference sequence). The chain's CDR3 is CASSLNLPTYEQYF. DNA of the CDR3: TGTGCCAGCAGCTTAAACTTGCCGACCTACGAGCAGTACTTC.

V and J are TRBV2 and TRBJ1-5, with D possibly being TRBD1 (6 bases). The CDR3 is made up of 14 amino acids. The germline V and J ends were trimmed by 7 bases and 6 bases, with 16 bases remaining between them. Germline assignment: CDR1 SNHLY and CDR2 FYNNEI. The CDR3 DNA is TGTGCCAGCAACGAGAGAGTAGGGGGTCAGCCCCAGCATTTT. Translated, it gives CASNERVGGQPQHF.

The V call is TRBV18, the J call TRBJ1-6; the match to TRBD1 covers 10 bases. V was clipped by 3 bases and J by 7 bases; unmatched bases: 0. Germline V gene sequence: CDR1 KGHSH, CDR2 LQKENI. The CDR3 runs 14 residues. The CDR3 region has the DNA TGTGCCAGCTCACCGGACAGGGGGAATTCACCCCTCCACTTT. Translating gives CASSPDRGNSPLHF.

The V call is TRBV9, the J call TRBJ2-7; TRBD1 aligns across 7 bases. The V segment lost 4 bases and the J segment 2 bases; nucleotides outside the gene matches: 9. Germline V gene data show CDR1 as SGDLS and CDR2 as YYNGEE. The CDR3 length is 15 residues. CDR3 residues: CASSFTGTAAYEQYF. The CDR3 nucleotides are TGTGCCAGCAGCTTCACCGGGACAGCGGCCTACGAGCAGTACTTC.

The J gene is TRBJ1-2, the V gene TRBV14, with D possibly matching TRBD1 (6 bases). The CDR3 has 15 amino acids. V was clipped by 0 bases and J by 3 bases, with 11 bases between them. Germline CDR1 and CDR2: SGHDN and FVKESK. Written as DNA, the CDR3 is TGTGCCAGCAGCCAAGAATTTACAGGGTACTATGGCTACACCTTC. Translating it yields CASSQEFTGYYGYTF.

V usage is TRBV27 and J usage is TRBJ1-1; a weak D match, TRBD1 (6 bases). Germline assignment: CDR1 MNHEY and CDR2 SMNVEV (reference sequence). This CDR3 is built from 14 residues. Trimming shortened V by 5 bases and J by 4 bases, and 14 bases separated the two germline ends. The CDR3 loop is CASSPQTGITEAFF. The CDR3 nucleotides read TGTGCCAGCAGTCCCCAGACAGGTATCACTGAAGCTTTCTTT.

V is TRBV5-1 and J is TRBJ2-1; a weak D match, TRBD2 (7 bases). Germline CDR1 SGHRS, CDR2 YFSETQ. The CDR3 extends over 13 amino acids. The V end was cut by 4 bases, the J end by 5 bases, with 10 bases between. CDR3 nucleotide sequence: TGCGCCAGCAGCCAAGGGGGGGACAATGAGCAGTTCTTC. Encoded protein: CASSQGGDNEQFF. Combining the CDR3 with reference TRBV5-1 and TRBJ2-1 gives the whole variable domain KAGVTQTPRYLIKTRGQQVTLSCSPISGHRSVSWYQQTPGQGLQFLFEYFSETQRNKGNFPGRFSGRQFSNSRSEMNVSTLELGDSALYLCASSQGGDNEQFFGPGTRLTVL.

This chain uses TRBV19 with TRBJ2-2; 9 bases are a match to TRBD1. The germline V gene has CDR1 LNHDA and CDR2 SQIVND (reference sequence). The CDR3 runs 16 residues. V dropped 5 bases and J dropped 5; count of bases not matched to a gene: 9. The CDR3 DNA reads TGTGCCAGTAGTTTATCACAGGGGGCGGGAACCGGGGAGCTGTTTTTT. It translates to CASSLSQGAGTGELFF.

The rearrangement uses TRBV5-4 and TRBJ2-2; TRBD2 agrees at 9 bases. The V gene's germline CDR1 is SGHNT and CDR2 YYREEE (reference sequence). V was pared by 4 bases and J by 0 bases, with 4 bases of the junction left unmatched. The CDR3 is made up of 16 amino acids. The CDR3 region is CASSHQRGANTGELFF. In DNA form, the CDR3 reads TGTGCCAGCAGCCACCAGCGGGGGGCGAACACCGGGGAGCTGTTTTTT.